The source of this T cell receptor beta chain is a study of T cell changes during pregnancy in multiple sclerosis. Measured with immunoSEQ multiplex PCR; TCRdb has only the in-frame clones, and not every one. The sample shows fewer than 110,000 clones, roughly 92% of them seen only once. The CDR3 contains 17 residues. The V segment lost 3 bases and the J segment 2 bases; nucleotides outside the gene matches: 10. Germline lookup yields CDR1 PRHDT and CDR2 FYEKMQ (reference sequence). The sequencing used peripheral blood, collected after pregnancy. The chain uses TRBV13 and TRBJ2-3; TRBD1 matches 8 bases. The TCR originated in a female donor with multiple sclerosis, enrolled in a pregnancy study. CDR3 amino acids: CASSFRKDRAITDTQYF. DNA for the CDR3: TGTGCCAGCAGCTTTCGGAAGGACAGGGCCATCACAGATACGCAGTATTTT.